A single sample is the source of the 28 T cell receptor beta chains below, sequenced in a study of regulatory T cells in long-lasting Graves disease. Time point here: newly diagnosed GD, antithyroid drugs for less than 3 months. TCR sequences were obtained from RNA taken from PBMCs. Arm-PCR with iRepertoire HTBI primers amplified the CDR3 regions for these TCR beta libraries. TCRdb called the multiplex PCR reads again in MiXCR, with one record for every CDR3 protein. The sample has more than 400,000 distinct CDR3 sequences, about 16% seen once. Another study also made use of these data, one on T cells in Graves' hyperthyroidism and ophthalmopathy.

The sample consisted of peripheral blood mononuclear cells (PBMCs), taken at new diagnosis, from a patient treated with antithyroid drugs. The receptor set was obtained from a woman between 25 and 40 years old with Graves disease.

J is TRBJ2-5 and V is TRBV27; maybe TRBD2 (7 bases). The V end was cut by 8 bases, the J end by 5 bases, with 15 bases between. This CDR3 spans 13 amino acids. From germline, CDR1 is MNHEY and CDR2 SMNVEV (reference sequence). In nucleotides, the CDR3 is TGTGCCAGCGGGAGGGAGGGGGGGGAGACCCAGTACTTC. Translated: CASGREGGETQYF.

This clonotype was recorded many times. V is TRBV20-1 and J is TRBJ1-1; TRBD1 is a possible D gene (6 bases). This CDR3 comprises 12 residues. Germline loops: CDR1 DFQATT, CDR2 SNEGSKA (reference sequence). Written as DNA, the CDR3 is TGCAGGCCCAAACAGGGTACCGCTGAAGCTTTCTTT. Translation: CRPKQGTAEAFF.

This clonotype was recorded at least ten times. This rearrangement joins TRBV7-2 to TRBJ1-2; D is uncertain. Between the trimmed V and J ends, which lost 3 bases and 4 bases, there was a span of 3 bases. Germline loops: CDR1 SGHTA, CDR2 FQGNSA. The CDR3 covers 11 residues. In nucleotides, the CDR3 is TGTGCCAGCAGCTTGAGCTATGGCTACACCTTC. This encodes CASSLSYGYTF. Based on the CDR3 plus reference TRBV7-2 and TRBJ1-2, the full variable domain is GAGVSQSPSNKVTEKGKDVELRCDPISGHTALYWYRQSLGQGLEFLIYFQGNSAPDKSGLPSDRFSAERTGGSVSTLTIQRTQQEDSAVYLCASSLSYGYTFGSGTRLTVV.

In its sample, this clonotype was seen a few times. J is TRBJ1-5 and V is TRBV4-1; unclear D gene. Germline lookup yields CDR1 MGHRA and CDR2 YSYEKL. The CDR3 runs 13 residues. Trimming left V 1 base short and J 6 bases short, with 7 bases between. The CDR3 spells CASSQVGIQPQHF. CDR3 DNA: TGCGCCAGCAGCCAAGTGGGGATTCAGCCCCAGCATTTT.

This sequence joins TRBV20-1 and TRBJ2-1, with TRBD2 matching over 9 bases. This CDR3 spans 15 amino acids. Germline V gene lookup returns CDR1 DFQATT and CDR2 SNEGSKA (reference sequence). J lost 4 bases, V lost 2 bases, and 6 bases had no gene match. CDR3 sequence: CSARPSGRIYNEQFF. In nucleotides, the CDR3 is TGCAGTGCTAGACCGAGCGGGAGGATATACAATGAGCAGTTCTTC.

This clonotype turned up a few times. The DNA for the CDR3 is TGTGCCAGCAGATCCGGGGGGGCAGATACGCAGTATTTT. This codes for CASRSGGADTQYF. The chain combines TRBV6-1 with TRBJ2-3, with 8 nucleotides matching TRBD2. CDR1 and CDR2 from the germline V gene are MNHNS and SASEGT. V was pared by 6 bases and J by 4 bases, with 3 bases of the junction left unmatched. The CDR3 is 13 residues long.

The CDR3 region is CASSYMGGGRVDTQYF. The CDR3, as DNA: TGTGCCAGCAGTTACATGGGGGGGGGGAGGGTAGATACGCAGTATTTT. The chain has TRBV6-5 and TRBJ2-3; 7 bases align to TRBD2. The CDR3 is 16 amino acids. V lost 2 bases to trimming and J lost 5 bases; unmatched junction nucleotides: 10. The germline V gene encodes CDR1 MNHEY and CDR2 SVGAGI.

This clonotype was counted at least ten times. CDR3 DNA: TGTGCCAGCAGAGCAGATACGCAGTATTTT. Translation gives CASRADTQYF. The genes are TRBV28 and TRBJ2-3; no definite D call. The CDR3 sequence is 10 residues long. Germline V gene sequence: CDR1 MDHEN, CDR2 SYDVKM. Trimming cost V 6 bases and J 4 bases, with 2 bases left between them.

At least ten counts were recorded for this clonotype. This sequence joins TRBV2 and TRBJ2-1; 7 bases line up with TRBD2. This CDR3 has 16 amino acids. Germline V lookup: CDR1 SNHLY, CDR2 FYNNEI. V trimming: 8 bases; J trimming: 5 bases; junction bases outside the gene matches: 15. For the CDR3, the DNA is TGTGCCAGCCCTCGCCCATCGCCTGGGGGGGACAATGAGCAGTTCTTC. Its translation is CASPRPSPGGDNEQFF.

Ten or more counts support this clonotype. The chain combines TRBV7-2 with TRBJ2-1, with D tentatively TRBD2 (6 bases). Germline CDR1 reads SGHTA; CDR2 reads FQGNSA. Trimming took off 3 bases at V and 7 bases at J, with 10 bases between the two ends. This CDR3 comprises 13 residues. CDR3: CASSFGSLNEQFF. The DNA for the CDR3 is TGTGCCAGCAGCTTCGGGAGTCTAAATGAGCAGTTCTTC.

This clonotype was seen only a few times. The J gene is TRBJ1-2, the V gene TRBV29-1; D is unclear. The ends were cut back, 1 base at V and 6 bases at J, with 6 bases in the middle. Germline V gene data show CDR1 as SQVTM and CDR2 as ANQGSEA. CDR3 length: 11 amino acids. The CDR3 spells CSVEGTHGYTF. CDR3 bases: TGCAGCGTTGAAGGGACTCATGGCTACACCTTC.

Comment on this clonotype: Being one base from a much bigger clone, this may be a read error. The V and J genes are TRBV7-7 and TRBJ2-1; no firm D call. This CDR3 has 14 amino acids. Germline CDR1 reads SSHAT; CDR2 reads FNYEAQ (reference sequence). The ends were cut back, 6 bases at V and 6 bases at J, with 15 bases in the middle. As DNA, the CDR3 is TGTGCCAGCAGAATAGAGGCGAGCTTCAATGAGCAGTTCTTC. Translated: CASRIEASFNEQFF.

In this sample, this clonotype turned up many times. This chain links TRBV2 with TRBJ2-1; no reliable D call. CDR3 length equals 13 residues. The germline V and J ends were trimmed by 0 bases and 7 bases, with 7 bases remaining between them. Germline V gene lookup returns CDR1 SNHLY and CDR2 FYNNEI. CDR3 loop: CASSEARSNEQFF. DNA for the CDR3: TGTGCCAGCAGTGAAGCGCGGTCGAATGAGCAGTTCTTC.

This clonotype was detected many times. The V and J genes are TRBV28 and TRBJ1-1; D is perhaps TRBD1 (5 bases). In germline, CDR1 is MDHEN, CDR2 SYDVKM. The CDR3 has 15 amino acids. Trimming removed 5 bases from V and 4 bases from J, with 17 bases in between. CDR3 residues: CASSRGDPRFTEAFF. CDR3 sequence (DNA): TGTGCCAGCAGTCGGGGCGACCCCCGTTTCACTGAAGCTTTCTTT.

V usage is TRBV29-1 and J usage is TRBJ1-2; D not certain. CDR1 is SQVTM, CDR2 ANQGSEA, per germline. There are 10 residues in the CDR3. The ends were cut back, 6 bases at V and 7 bases at J, with 9 bases in the middle. The CDR3 nucleotides read TGCAGCGTCGGAACTGGTGGCTACACCTTC. This translates into CSVGTGGYTF. The full variable domain, rest sourced from reference TRBV29-1 and TRBJ1-2, is SAVISQKPSRDICQRGTSLTIQCQVDSQVTMMFWYRQQPGQSLTLIATANQGSEATYESGFVIDKFPISRPNLTFSTLTVSNMSPEDSSIYLCSVGTGGYTFGSGTRLTVV.

Turning to this clonotype: Since a much larger clone is just one base distant, this may be a read error. The chain combines TRBV20-1 with TRBJ2-5; 10 bases are a match to TRBD2. Germline V lookup: CDR1 DFQATT, CDR2 SNEGSKA (reference sequence). This CDR3 has 15 residues. CDR3 region: CSARALGLAEEIQYF. In DNA, the CDR3 is TGCAGTGCTAGGGCCCTCGGACTAGCGGAAGAGATCCAGTACTTC.

The J gene is TRBJ1-5, the V gene TRBV27; TRBD1 is a possible D gene (6 bases). CDR1 is MNHEY and CDR2 is SMNVEV in the germline V gene (reference sequence). The CDR3 runs 17 residues. V gave up 4 bases and J gave up 0 bases, with 16 bases separating them. CDR3 amino acids: CASSSVRTEYSNQPQHF. The CDR3 coding sequence is TGTGCCAGCAGTTCAGTCCGGACAGAGTATAGCAATCAGCCCCAGCATTTT.

A note on this clonotype: A far larger clone lies a single base away; this is likely a read error. V and J are TRBV27 and TRBJ2-5; D gene unclear. V was trimmed by 4 bases and J by 5 bases, leaving 32 bases between them. This CDR3 region has 20 residues. In germline, CDR1 is MNHEY, CDR2 SMNVEV (reference sequence). Here the CDR3 reads CASSSRARSPNTSPNETQYF. CDR3 nucleotide sequence: TGTGCCAGCAGTTCCCGGGCTAGGTCACCCAACACCTCCCCTAACGAGACCCAGTACTTC.

The table lists this clonotype with a few counts. The V and J genes are TRBV27 and TRBJ1-2; possible D gene TRBD1, 5 bases. Germline V gives CDR1 MNHEY, CDR2 SMNVEV (reference sequence). Trimming took off 6 bases at V and 3 bases at J, with 17 bases between the two ends. The CDR3 covers 15 residues. This CDR3 reads CASRDQGGSYYGYTF. For the CDR3, the DNA is TGTGCCAGCAGGGATCAGGGTGGCTCATACTATGGCTACACCTTC.

This clonotype has just a few counts. This chain connects TRBV5-1 to TRBJ2-5, with 10 bases aligning to TRBD2. After removal of 1 base from V and 4 bases from J, the junction contained 4 bases not matched to a gene. The CDR3 runs to 15 residues. Germline CDR1 SGHRS, CDR2 YFSETQ. CDR3: CASSLTSGILETQYF. The DNA of the CDR3 is TGCGCCAGCAGCTTGACTAGCGGGATCCTAGAGACCCAGTACTTC.

This clonotype was counted ten times or more. This sequence joins TRBV29-1 and TRBJ2-7, with D possibly TRBD2 on 7 matching bases. The ends were cut back, 1 base at V and 3 bases at J, with 16 bases in the middle. Germline V gene sequence: CDR1 SQVTM, CDR2 ANQGSEA. This CDR3 is 15 amino acids long. The CDR3 loop reads CSVEAGRGSDYEQYF. CDR3 DNA sequence: TGCAGCGTTGAAGCGGGGAGGGGGTCCGACTACGAGCAGTACTTC.

This clonotype was observed many times. Written as DNA, the CDR3 is TGTGCCAGCAGAACAGGGGGCATTGGGACCCAGTACTTC. Translating it yields CASRTGGIGTQYF. This sequence joins TRBV6-1 and TRBJ2-1, with 9 nucleotides matching TRBD1. The J call is doubtful: the DNA matches TRBJ2-5 better. The CDR3 is made up of 13 amino acids. Germline lookup yields CDR1 MNHNS and CDR2 SASEGT.

This clonotype showed up many times. V gene TRBV7-9 combines with J gene TRBJ2-7, with D tentatively TRBD2 (6 bases). V was pared by 4 bases and J by 0 bases, with 13 bases between. The CDR3 has 15 amino acids. Germline V CDR1 and CDR2: SEHNR, FQNEAQ (reference sequence). This CDR3 reads CASSSPGLPSYEQYF. CDR3 bases: TGTGCCAGCAGCTCCCCGGGACTTCCCTCCTACGAGCAGTACTTC.

The V and J genes are TRBV27 and TRBJ2-5, with 8 bases matching TRBD1. V trimming: 5 bases; J trimming: 14 bases; junction bases outside the gene matches: 10. CDR1 is MNHEY and CDR2 is SMNVEV in the germline V gene (reference sequence). This CDR3 has 12 residues. CDR3 nucleotides: TGTGCCAGCAGTCACCCCGGGGACAGGACCTACTTC. Translating it yields CASSHPGDRTYF.

The chain joins TRBV28 to TRBJ1-5, with D unresolved. This CDR3 has 12 residues. The ends were cut back, 10 bases at V and 7 bases at J, with 14 bases in the middle. Germline loops: CDR1 MDHEN, CDR2 SYDVKM. CDR3 residues: CAISERTQPQHF. The CDR3 DNA reads TGTGCCATTTCCGAGCGGACCCAGCCCCAGCATTTT.

The chain joins TRBV28 to TRBJ1-2; 7 bases are shared with TRBD1. CDR1 and CDR2 (germline): MDHEN, SYDVKM. This CDR3 is built from 16 residues. V was clipped by 5 bases and J by 0 bases; unmatched bases: 9. The CDR3 sequence: CASSVNRGPTNYGYTF. Here the CDR3 DNA reads TGTGCCAGCAGTGTAAACAGGGGTCCGACTAACTATGGCTACACCTTC.

This clonotype was counted many times. The chain uses TRBV3-1 and TRBJ1-2; a possible D gene is TRBD1 (6 bases). The V and J ends lost 4 bases and 8 bases respectively, with 11 bases between them. Germline CDR1 LGHDT, CDR2 YNNKEL (reference sequence). The CDR3 consists of 12 residues. CDR3 in amino acids: CASSPGTGGYTF. DNA of the CDR3: TGTGCCAGCAGCCCAGGCACAGGGGGCTACACCTTC. The full variable domain, in which reference TRBV3-1 and TRBJ1-2 provide the parts outside the CDR3, is DTAVSQTPKYLVTQMGNDKSIKCEQNLGHDTMYWYKQDSKKFLKIMFSYNNKELIINETVPNRFSPKSPDKAHLNLHINSLELGDSAVYFCASSPGTGGYTFGSGTRLTVV.

The chain joins TRBV19 to TRBJ2-5; 7 bases map to TRBD1. Germline V lookup: CDR1 LNHDA, CDR2 SQIVND (reference sequence). The CDR3 has 14 amino acids. V shed 3 bases, J shed 3 bases, and the junction held 4 bases outside the gene matches. The CDR3 here is CASSMGQSKETQYF. Written as DNA, the CDR3 is TGTGCCAGTAGTATGGGACAGAGTAAAGAGACCCAGTACTTC. The whole variable domain, remainder taken from reference TRBV19 and TRBJ2-5, is DGGITQSPKYLFRKEGQNVTLSCEQNLNHDAMYWYRQDPGQGLRLIYYSQIVNDFQKGDIAEGYSVSREKKESFPLTVTSAQKNPTAFYLCASSMGQSKETQYFGPGTRLLVL.